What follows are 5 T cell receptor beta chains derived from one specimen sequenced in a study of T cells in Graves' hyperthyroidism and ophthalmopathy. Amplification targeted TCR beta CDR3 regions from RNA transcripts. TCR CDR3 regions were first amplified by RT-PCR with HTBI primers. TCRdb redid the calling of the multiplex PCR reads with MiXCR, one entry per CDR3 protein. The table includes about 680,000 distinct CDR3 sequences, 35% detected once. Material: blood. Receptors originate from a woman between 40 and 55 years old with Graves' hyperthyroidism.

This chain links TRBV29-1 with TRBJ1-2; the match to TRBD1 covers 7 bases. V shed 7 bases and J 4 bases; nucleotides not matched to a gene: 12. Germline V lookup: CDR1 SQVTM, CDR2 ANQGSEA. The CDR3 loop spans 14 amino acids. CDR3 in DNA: TGCAGCGCCGAGCGACAGGGACAGCTCTATGGCTACACCTTC. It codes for CSAERQGQLYGYTF. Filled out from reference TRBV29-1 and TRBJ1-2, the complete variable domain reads SAVISQKPSRDICQRGTSLTIQCQVDSQVTMMFWYRQQPGQSLTLIATANQGSEATYESGFVIDKFPISRPNLTFSTLTVSNMSPEDSSIYLCSAERQGQLYGYTFGSGTRLTVV.

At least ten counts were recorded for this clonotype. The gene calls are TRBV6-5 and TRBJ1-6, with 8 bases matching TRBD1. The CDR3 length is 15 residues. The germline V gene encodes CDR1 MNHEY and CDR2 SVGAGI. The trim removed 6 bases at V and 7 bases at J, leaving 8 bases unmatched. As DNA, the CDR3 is TGTGCCAGCAGCCCCGAGGACAGGGTCAATTCACCCCTCCACTTT. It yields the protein CASSPEDRVNSPLHF.

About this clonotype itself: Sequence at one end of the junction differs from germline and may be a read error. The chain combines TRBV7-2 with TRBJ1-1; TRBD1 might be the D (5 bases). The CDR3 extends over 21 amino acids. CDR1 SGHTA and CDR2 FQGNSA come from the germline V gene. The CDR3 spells CASSQATGWRGAGRWSTEAFF. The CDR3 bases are TGCGCCAGCAGCCAAGCGACTGGGTGGCGAGGGGCAGGGAGGTGGAGCACTGAAGCTTTCTTT.

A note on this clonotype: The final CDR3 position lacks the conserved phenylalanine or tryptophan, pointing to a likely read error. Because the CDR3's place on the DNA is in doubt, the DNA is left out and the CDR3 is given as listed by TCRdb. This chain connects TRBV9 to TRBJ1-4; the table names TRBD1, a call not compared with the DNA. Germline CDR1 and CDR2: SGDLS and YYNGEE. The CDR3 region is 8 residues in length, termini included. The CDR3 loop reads CASSVGTG.

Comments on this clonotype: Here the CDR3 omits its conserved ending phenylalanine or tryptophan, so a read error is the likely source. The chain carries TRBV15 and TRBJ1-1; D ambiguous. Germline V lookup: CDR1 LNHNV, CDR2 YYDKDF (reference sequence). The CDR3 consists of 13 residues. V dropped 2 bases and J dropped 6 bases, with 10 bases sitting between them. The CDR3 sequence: CATSRRTDAEAFL. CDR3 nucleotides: TGTGCCACCAGCAGACGAACAGACGCTGAAGCTTTCCTT.